This TCR beta chain was found in a study of blood T cells in healthy people across ages. Using a J-beta primer mix together with a sample-barcoded 5' primer, a second PCR was run for roughly 6 to 12 cycles. TCRdb processed the 5' RACE reads anew with MiXCR; each CDR3 protein has one entry. The sample consists of 1.2 million to 1.5 million distinct CDR3 sequences, approximately 60% of them appearing once. This clonotype showed up just a few times. Its antigen is not known. Trimming stripped 5 bases from V and 2 bases from J, with 17 bases between. CDR1 SGHTA and CDR2 FQGNSA come from the germline V gene. CDR3 size: 16 residues. Study results and caveats: The recorded TCR beta diversity per million T cells decreased in a roughly linear manner with age. Without sorted subsets, naive and antigen-experienced compartments could not be conclusively compared. Greater diversity and more naive CD4+ cells were seen in long-lived donors than in aged donors.

Sequencing was done on a sample of blood. The gene calls are TRBV7-2 and TRBJ2-3; TRBD2 might be the D (5 bases). The receptor was isolated from a young man in good health. In nucleotides, the CDR3 is TGTGCCAGCAGCACACCCGGGGTGGGGAACACAGATACGCAGTATTTT. Its translation is CASSTPGVGNTDTQYF. Full variable domain (outside the CDR3, taken from reference TRBV7-2 and TRBJ2-3): GAGVSQSPSNKVTEKGKDVELRCDPISGHTALYWYRQSLGQGLEFLIYFQGNSAPDKSGLPSDRFSAERTGGSVSTLTIQRTQQEDSAVYLCASSTPGVGNTDTQYFGPGTRLTVL.